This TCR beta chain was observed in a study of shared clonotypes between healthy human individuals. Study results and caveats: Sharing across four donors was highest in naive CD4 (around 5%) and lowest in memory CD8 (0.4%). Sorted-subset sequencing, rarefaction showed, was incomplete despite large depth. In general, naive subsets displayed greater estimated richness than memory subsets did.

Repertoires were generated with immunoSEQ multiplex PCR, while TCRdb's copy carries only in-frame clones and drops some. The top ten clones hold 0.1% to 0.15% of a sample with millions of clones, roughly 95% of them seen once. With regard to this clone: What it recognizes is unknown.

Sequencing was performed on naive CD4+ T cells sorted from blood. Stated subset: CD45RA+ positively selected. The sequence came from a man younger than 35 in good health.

CDR3 nucleotides: TGTGCCAGCAGTGGGACCGACGGCCCCTATGGCTACACCTTC. This sequence encodes CASSGTDGPYGYTF. J is TRBJ1-2 and V is TRBV6-1; D not resolved. This CDR3 is 14 amino acids long. V shed 4 bases and J shed 4 bases, with 13 bases lying between them. Germline assignment: CDR1 MNHNS and CDR2 SASEGT.